Listed here is a single T cell receptor (beta chain). The library came from three nested PCR rounds adapted from ARM-PCR protocols. TCRdb itself ran the multiplex PCR reads through MiXCR, one entry per CDR3 protein. The sample lists 65,000 to 90,000 distinct CDR3 sequences, about two thirds occurring once. The data derive from a study of tumor and adjacent non-tumor tissue in lung cancer. RNA was extracted from bulk tissue without any cell sorting. Sequencing was carried out using lung tumor tissue. This TCR derives from a woman in her 70s with non-small cell lung cancer.

In DNA, the CDR3 is TGTGCCAGCAGCCACCCTAACAGGGATGAGCAGTTCTTC. It encodes CASSHPNRDEQFF. The rearrangement links TRBV7-8 to TRBJ2-1, with D possibly TRBD1 on 6 matching bases. In germline, CDR1 is SGHVS, CDR2 FQNEAQ. Deletions cut 5 bases from V and 8 bases from J, with 13 bases between. The CDR3 is made up of 13 amino acids. Supplemented by reference TRBV7-8 and TRBJ2-1, the full variable domain reads GAGVSQSPRYKVAKRGQDVALRCDPISGHVSLFWYQQALGQGPEFLTYFQNEAQLDKSGLPSDRFFAERPEGSVSTLKIQRTQQEDSAVYLCASSHPNRDEQFFGPGTRLTVL.